This TCR beta chain was sequenced in a study of blood T cell repertoires in COVID-19. This table comes from immunoSEQ multiplex PCR, and its TCRdb copy is limited to in-frame clones, with some not included. The data hold 35,000 to 45,000 clones, with around 81% observed a single time. Looked up from germline, CDR1 is MNHEY and CDR2 is SMNVEV (reference sequence). Unmatched junction bases numbered 9, after V lost 4 bases and J lost 5 bases. The CDR3 is 15 residues long. The V gene is TRBV27, the J gene TRBJ1-2, with 8 bases fitting TRBD1. This clonotype was sampled from a human donor in a cohort sampled during active COVID-19. Sequencing used peripheral blood. CDR3 DNA sequence: TGTGCCAGCAGTTCCTCCGACAGGGGAGGATATGGCTACACCTTC. Residues: CASSSSDRGGYGYTF.